This T cell receptor (beta chain) came from a study of blood T cell repertoires in COVID-19 (dated by TCRdb to the early 2020s). Notes on the research overall: The collaborator samples originated in the United States, Italy and Spain and spanned the acute and convalescent phases of COVID-19. The material from the prospective study consisted of cDNA or gDNA derived from T cells, B-cell-depleted T cells, or PBMCs. Deeply sampled blood TCRbeta repertoires from subjects exposed to, actively infected with, or recovered from COVID-19 were included in the dataset. The repertoires were released in a freely available public database meant as a resource for research on the immune response to SARS-CoV-2. The samples were drawn from two sources: the first 160 participants of the ongoing ImmuneRACE study, and 1,254 subjects contributed by 6 global collaborators. The sample metadata nearly always contained a de-identified subject ID, COVID-19 status, age in years and sex. Where available, HLA class I and class II types were obtained from metadata supplied by the sample provider rather than from assay-based typing.

TCRbeta CDR3 regions were amplified from genomic DNA using the immunoSEQ Assay, a bias-controlled multiplex PCR. The paper's data handling went like this. The number of nucleated cells in each sample was estimated by amplification of reference gene primers within the assay. To quantify the absolute abundance of each unique TCRbeta CDR3 rearrangement, sequence reads were collapsed and filtered. For each sample, productive Simpson clonality was calculated by taking the square root of Simpson's diversity index across productive rearrangements. The immuneACCESS repertoire file appears here via TCRdb, limited to in-frame rearrangements. These files lack a portion of the clones; in checked studies, under half of the deficit traces to unresolved V genes, and the cause of the others is not known. V and J calls and clone size are those listed in that table; D and trimming were worked out from the DNA. The sample records about 270,000 clones, about four fifths of which are singletons. The top ten hold 2.5% to 3% of the sample.

The CDR3 holds 14 amino acids from the cysteine to the phenylalanine. The kept DNA is CDR3 alone, 42 bases in frame from the first base. Per the germline V gene, LGHNT is the CDR1 and FRNRAP is the CDR2. Deletion took 5 bases off V and 12 bases off J, with a span of 21 bases between the germline ends. Whole blood was collected in K2EDTA tubes by collaborating institutions according to the institutions' own protocols. Collaborator samples were shipped for TCRbeta analysis as frozen whole blood, isolated PBMCs, or DNA extracted from either sample type. Study-wide findings and limitations: Clinical and demographic metadata were provided uncurated, with the amount varying by source and participant.

A few counts support this clone. Its antigen is still unknown. No much larger clone exists at a distance of one base, and base qualities are not known. The clonotype was recovered from a woman between 55 and 75 years old with active or convalescent COVID-19. Rearrangement joined TRBV12-5 to TRBJ2-3; the best D guess is TRBD2, with 6 bases matching. The source material was peripheral blood. The sequenced DNA: TGTGCTAGTGGTCCGACCCGGGACTTCTCGGAACAGTATTTT. The resulting protein is CASGPTRDFSEQYF.